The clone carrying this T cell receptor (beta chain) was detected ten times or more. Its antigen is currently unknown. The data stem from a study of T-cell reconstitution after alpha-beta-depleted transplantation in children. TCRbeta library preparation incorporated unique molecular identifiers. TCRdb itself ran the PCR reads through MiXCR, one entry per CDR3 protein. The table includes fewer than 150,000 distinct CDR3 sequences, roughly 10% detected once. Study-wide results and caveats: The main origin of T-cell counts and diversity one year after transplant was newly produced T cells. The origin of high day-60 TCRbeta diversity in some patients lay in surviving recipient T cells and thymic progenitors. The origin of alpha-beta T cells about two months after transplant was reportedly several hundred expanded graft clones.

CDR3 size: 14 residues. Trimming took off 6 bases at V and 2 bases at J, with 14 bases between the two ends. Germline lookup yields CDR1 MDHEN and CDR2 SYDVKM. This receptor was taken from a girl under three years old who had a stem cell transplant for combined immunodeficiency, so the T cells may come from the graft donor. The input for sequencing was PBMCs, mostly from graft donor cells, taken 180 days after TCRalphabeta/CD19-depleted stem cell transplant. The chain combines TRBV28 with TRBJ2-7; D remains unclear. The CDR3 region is CASRTVPPPYEQYF. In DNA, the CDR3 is TGTGCCAGCAGAACCGTCCCCCCTCCCTACGAGCAGTACTTC. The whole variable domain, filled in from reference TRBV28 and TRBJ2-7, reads DVKVTQSSRYLVKRTGEKVFLECVQDMDHENMFWYRQDPGLGLRLIYFSYDVKMKEKGDIPEGYSVSREKKERFSLILESASTNQTSMYLCASRTVPPPYEQYFGPGTRLTVT.